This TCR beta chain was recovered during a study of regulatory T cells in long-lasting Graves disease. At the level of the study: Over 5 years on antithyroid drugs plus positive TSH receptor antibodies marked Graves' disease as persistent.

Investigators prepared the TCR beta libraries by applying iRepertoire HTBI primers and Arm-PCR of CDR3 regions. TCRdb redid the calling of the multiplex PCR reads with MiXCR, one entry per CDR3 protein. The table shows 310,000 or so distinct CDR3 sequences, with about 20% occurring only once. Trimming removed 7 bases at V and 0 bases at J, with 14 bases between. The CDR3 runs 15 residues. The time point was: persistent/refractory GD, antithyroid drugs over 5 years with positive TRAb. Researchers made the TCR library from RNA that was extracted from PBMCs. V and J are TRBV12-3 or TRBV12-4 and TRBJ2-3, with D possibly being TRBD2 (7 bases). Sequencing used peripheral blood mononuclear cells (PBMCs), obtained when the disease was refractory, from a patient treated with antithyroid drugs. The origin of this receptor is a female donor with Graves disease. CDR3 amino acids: CASKGGETSTDTQYF. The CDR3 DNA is TGTGCCAGCAAGGGGGGGGAAACTAGCACAGATACGCAGTATTTT.